This T cell receptor (beta chain) emerged from a study of neurological immune-mediated disorders. Study at large: Relapsing-remitting patients made up about 90% of the roughly 35 multiple sclerosis patients, and secondary progressive patients made up 3.

Study conclusions and caveats: The multiple sclerosis repertoire cluster had no clinical or MRI feature associated with it. TCR-beta repertoires seemed private in all groups, with no expanded CDR3 amino acid sequences shared. Phylogenetic grouping placed 18 of 34 multiple sclerosis patients' repertoires in one related-CDR3 cluster, a possible signature.

The sample holds a few counts of this clonotype. Its antigen remains unknown. MiXCR, run by TCRdb on the 5' RACE reads, gives a single entry per CDR3 protein. The data show roughly 32,000 distinct CDR3 sequences, 3.5% to 4% seen once. The CDR3 sequence is 13 residues long. Germline CDR1 is KGHDR and CDR2 is SFDVKD. Trimming took 6 bases from V and 3 from J, leaving 11 bases between them. The chain is built from TRBV24-1 and TRBJ2-7, with D possibly being TRBD1 (5 bases). The clonotype comes from a man younger than 45 with multiple sclerosis. The sequenced material came from PBMCs. This chain's CDR3 is CATSRGADYEQYF. The CDR3 coding sequence is TGTGCCACCAGTAGGGGCGCGGACTACGAGCAGTACTTC.